This is a list of T cell receptor beta chains from one sample in a study of T cell responses to AZD1222 COVID-19 vaccine. The method was immunoSEQ multiplex PCR; TCRdb's version includes in-frame clones alone and lacks a portion of them. The table shows over 150,000 clones, with roughly 92% occurring only once. The material was peripheral blood, obtained on day 0 of AZD1222 vaccination. Every receptor here comes from an adult in good health. The CDR3 runs from the conserved cysteine through the conserved F or W. Each record gives: V gene, CDR3 protein.

v_call: TRBV20-1
cdr3_aa: CSASWGPNQPQHF

v_call: TRBV9
cdr3_aa: CASSLGGRLAIDTQYF

v_call: TRBV3-1/TRBV3-2
cdr3_aa: CASSQNKETQYF

v_call: TRBV5-1
cdr3_aa: CASSQLSQGASSYNEQFF

v_call: TRBV6-2/TRBV6-3
cdr3_aa: CASSYLGLASYNEQFF

v_call: TRBV29-1
cdr3_aa: CSVNRGRNTEAFF

v_call: TRBV6-6
cdr3_aa: CASSPWTDGNTEAFF

v_call: TRBV6-6
cdr3_aa: CASSEVREAFF

v_call: TRBV19
cdr3_aa: CASSGIPPRGWETQYF

v_call: TRBV7-3
cdr3_aa: CASSFELGQGASNEQFF

v_call: TRBV18
cdr3_aa: CASSPSGTGVGEQYF

v_call: TRBV5-4
cdr3_aa: CASSPGGGRPDSGNTIYF

v_call: TRBV5-4
cdr3_aa: CASSLERQETQYF

v_call: TRBV5-1
cdr3_aa: CASRPTGGAAATNEKLFF

v_call: TRBV18
cdr3_aa: CASSPVGTLNTEAFF

v_call: TRBV4-3
cdr3_aa: CASSQELGQPQHF

v_call: TRBV6-5
cdr3_aa: CASSLGLAPTGELFF

v_call: TRBV7-9
cdr3_aa: CASSAATSGAMNEQFF

v_call: TRBV10-3
cdr3_aa: CAISANGGGTEAFF

v_call: TRBV7-9
cdr3_aa: CASSLEGFNQPQHF

v_call: TRBV7-2
cdr3_aa: CASSLGPAGAQGETQYF

v_call: TRBV3-1/TRBV3-2
cdr3_aa: CASSQRVGIYNEQFF

v_call: TRBV6-5
cdr3_aa: CASSKGHNSYEQYF

v_call: TRBV5-1
cdr3_aa: CASQSGTAAYEQYF

v_call: TRBV7-8
cdr3_aa: CASSPQGGSGNTIYF

v_call: TRBV19
cdr3_aa: CASSIVLVGGNQPQHF

v_call: TRBV14
cdr3_aa: CASSQNRGAHEQYF

v_call: TRBV5-4
cdr3_aa: CASSRGTSLAGGYTF

v_call: TRBV6-1
cdr3_aa: CASSEAGGVDEQYF

v_call: TRBV27
cdr3_aa: CASSPSLQGESYEQYF

v_call: TRBV5-4
cdr3_aa: CASSVGLAVTDTQYF

v_call: TRBV6-4
cdr3_aa: CASRGTGSPGELFF

v_call: TRBV2
cdr3_aa: CASSAGTGTYEQYF

v_call: TRBV5-4
cdr3_aa: CASSPLAGGSSTDTQYF

v_call: TRBV10-2
cdr3_aa: CASSPDPRINEQFF

v_call: TRBV19
cdr3_aa: CASSTPGLSPSYGYTF

v_call: TRBV14
cdr3_aa: CASSWTRNEQFF

v_call: TRBV6-5
cdr3_aa: CASSRDRGPSEKLFF

v_call: TRBV3-1/TRBV3-2
cdr3_aa: CASSHTQNTIYF

v_call: TRBV5-4
cdr3_aa: CASSPPGQTEQYF

v_call: TRBV6-5
cdr3_aa: CASSLTSGVSNEQFF

v_call: TRBV2
cdr3_aa: CASSERIAVTDTQYF

v_call: TRBV27
cdr3_aa: CASSLSVWGQGYTF

v_call: TRBV5-1
cdr3_aa: CASSLAPTGSNQPQHF

v_call: TRBV4-1
cdr3_aa: CASSQDGAGGGEQYF

v_call: TRBV7-7
cdr3_aa: CASSFGTGSYNEQFF

v_call: TRBV18
cdr3_aa: CASSSGGTGELFF

v_call: TRBV29-1
cdr3_aa: CSVETGDTHGYTF

v_call: TRBV4-1
cdr3_aa: CASSQGPGLAGDTQYF

v_call: TRBV19
cdr3_aa: CASGQVTPGTDTQYF

v_call: TRBV7-9
cdr3_aa: CASSFGQGGYGYTF

v_call: TRBV11-2
cdr3_aa: CASSLAAPREAFF

v_call: TRBV10-2
cdr3_aa: CASSEQPTSGSTDTQYF

v_call: TRBV7-6
cdr3_aa: CASSPSGVAKNIQYF

v_call: TRBV18
cdr3_aa: CASSTPGQGVANYGYTF

v_call: TRBV10-1
cdr3_aa: CASSESNSGNTIYF